Listed below are T cell receptor beta chains from one sample, sequenced in a study of T cells in Graves' hyperthyroidism and ophthalmopathy. TCRdb itself ran the multiplex PCR reads through MiXCR, one entry per CDR3 protein. Among roughly 170,000 distinct CDR3 sequences, more than 15% were seen once, and the ten largest hold 25% to 35%. Sequenced input: blood. The receptors originated from a woman in her forties or fifties with Graves' hyperthyroidism. The CDR3 runs from the conserved cysteine through the conserved F or W. Each record gives: J gene, V gene, D gene, clone size, CDR3 protein, CDR3 DNA. D genes are given only for firm matches. For some rows the clone size is stated as once, few or many, or as a class when expanded; others skip it.

J: TRBJ1-2
V: TRBV6-1
D: NA
size: many
CDR3: CASREPSYGYTF
DNA: TGTGCCAGCAGAGAACCAAGCTATGGCTACACCTTC

J: TRBJ1-1
V: TRBV27
D: NA
size: many
CDR3: CASSFVGGTSEAFF
DNA: TGTGCCAGCAGTTTTGTAGGGGGAACCTCTGAAGCTTTCTTT

J: TRBJ1-2
V: TRBV19
D: TRBD1
size: many
CDR3: CASSLKETTGRGYGYTF
DNA: TGTGCCAGTAGCTTAAAGGAAACGACAGGGAGGGGCTATGGCTACACCTTC

J: TRBJ1-5
V: TRBV29-1
D: TRBD1
size: NA
CDR3: CSVRQGANQPQHF
DNA: TGCAGCGTCAGACAGGGGGCTAATCAGCCCCAGCATTTT

J: TRBJ1-6
V: TRBV5-6
D: NA
size: few
CDR3: CASSFQANSPLHF
DNA: TGTGCCAGCAGCTTCCAGGCGAATTCACCCCTCCACTTT

J: TRBJ1-2
V: TRBV29-1
D: NA
size: many
CDR3: CSVDRSRGYTF
DNA: TGCAGCGTTGATCGGTCGCGTGGCTACACCTTC

J: TRBJ2-7
V: TRBV4-1
D: NA
size: many
CDR3: CASSQVASHEQYF
DNA: TGCGCCAGCAGCCAAGTGGCGTCTCACGAGCAGTACTTC

J: TRBJ2-1
V: TRBV3-1
D: NA
size: NA
CDR3: CASSQEGLGGVANEQFF
DNA: TGTGCCAGCAGCCAAGAAGGGCTTGGCGGGGTTGCAAATGAGCAGTTCTTC

J: TRBJ1-1
V: TRBV2
D: TRBD1
size: NA
CDR3: CASSARTGREAFF
DNA: TGTGCCAGCAGTGCCCGGACAGGGAGGGAAGCTTTCTTT

J: TRBJ2-2
V: TRBV5-1
D: NA
size: many
CDR3: CASSTASTGELFF
DNA: TGCGCCAGCAGCACAGCTAGCACCGGGGAGCTGTTTTTT

J: TRBJ1-2
V: TRBV25-1
D: TRBD1
size: few
CDR3: CASSPRTGRDRAYGYTF
DNA: TGTGCCAGCAGTCCCCGGACGGGGCGGGACAGGGCCTATGGCTACACCTTC

J: TRBJ1-5
V: TRBV9
D: NA
size: many
CDR3: CASSVDGAHNQPQHF
DNA: TGTGCCAGCAGCGTAGATGGGGCCCACAATCAGCCCCAGCATTTT

J: TRBJ2-1
V: TRBV29-1
D: NA
size: many
CDR3: CSVTTSNEQFF
DNA: TGCAGCGTAACGACTAGCAATGAGCAGTTCTTC

J: TRBJ2-1
V: TRBV7-3
D: TRBD2
size: many
CDR3: CASSLADGGGNEQFF
DNA: TGTGCCAGCAGCTTAGCCGACGGGGGAGGGAATGAGCAGTTCTTC

J: TRBJ2-1
V: TRBV6-4
D: TRBD2
size: once
CDR3: CASSDSSGGAPDEQFF
DNA: TGTGCCAGCAGTGACTCTAGCGGGGGGGCCCCGGATGAGCAGTTCTTC

J: TRBJ2-5
V: TRBV20-1
D: TRBD2
size: many
CDR3: CSGVAGPQETQYF
DNA: TGCAGTGGGGTAGCGGGACCCCAAGAGACCCAGTACTTC

J: TRBJ1-4
V: TRBV15
D: TRBD1
size: many
CDR3: CATSRDRGSEKLFF
DNA: TGTGCCACCAGCAGGGACAGGGGAAGCGAAAAACTGTTTTTT

J: TRBJ1-2
V: TRBV18
D: NA
size: few
CDR3: CASSPTGTLANYGYTF
DNA: TGTGCCAGCTCACCTACAGGGACACTAGCTAACTATGGCTACACCTTC

J: TRBJ1-1
V: TRBV20-1
D: TRBD1
size: NA
CDR3: CSGGQGTTEAFF
DNA: TGCAGTGGAGGACAGGGGACCACTGAAGCTTTCTTT

J: TRBJ1-2
V: TRBV7-9
D: NA
size: many
CDR3: CASSFGTAHYGYTF
DNA: TGTGCCAGCAGCTTTGGAACAGCCCATTATGGCTACACCTTC

J: TRBJ1-5
V: TRBV18
D: NA
size: many
CDR3: CASSLRRQALNQPQHF
DNA: TGTGCCAGCTCCCTCCGACGACAGGCCTTGAATCAGCCCCAGCATTTT

J: TRBJ2-3
V: TRBV7-9
D: NA
size: few
CDR3: CASSLAVVPGGRTDTQYF
DNA: TGTGCCAGCAGCTTAGCGGTGGTCCCTGGGGGCCGCACAGATACGCAGTATTTT

J: TRBJ2-1
V: TRBV7-9
D: TRBD2
size: many
CDR3: CASSAGGAGEQFF
DNA: TGTGCCAGCAGCGCCGGGGGGGCCGGGGAGCAGTTCTTC

J: TRBJ2-2
V: TRBV20-1
D: NA
size: many
CDR3: CSATTRANTGELFF
DNA: TGCAGTGCTACCACCAGGGCGAACACCGGGGAGCTGTTTTTT

J: TRBJ1-1
V: TRBV28
D: NA
size: many
CDR3: CASSLPPEKAFF
DNA: TGTGCCAGCAGTTTACCCCCCGAGAAAGCTTTCTTT

J: TRBJ2-3
V: TRBV5-1
D: NA
size: many
CDR3: CASSLTTSTDTQYF
DNA: TGCGCCAGCAGCTTGACAACTAGCACAGATACGCAGTATTTT

J: TRBJ1-1
V: TRBV27
D: TRBD1
size: many
CDR3: CASGTALMNTEAFF
DNA: TGTGCCAGCGGGACAGCACTTATGAACACTGAAGCTTTCTTT

J: TRBJ2-7
V: TRBV6-2/TRBV6-3
D: NA
size: many
CDR3: CASRTAAYEQYF
DNA: TGTGCCAGCAGGACAGCAGCCTACGAGCAGTACTTC

J: TRBJ1-6
V: TRBV16
D: TRBD1
size: many
CDR3: CASSQSPTGVNSPLHF
DNA: TGTGCCAGCAGCCAATCCCCGACAGGGGTAAATTCACCCCTCCACTTT

J: TRBJ2-2
V: TRBV28
D: NA
size: NA
CDR3: CASRSRDTGELFF
DNA: TGTGCCAGCAGAAGCAGGGACACCGGGGAGCTGTTTTTT

J: TRBJ2-3
V: TRBV4-3
D: NA
size: NA
CDR3: CASSQEGTYTDTQYF
DNA: TGCGCCAGCAGCCAAGAAGGGACATACACAGATACGCAGTATTTT

J: TRBJ1-1
V: TRBV6-1
D: NA
size: NA
CDR3: CASRRVMNTEAFF
DNA: TGTGCCAGCAGGAGAGTGATGAACACTGAAGCTTTCTTT

J: TRBJ2-2
V: TRBV9
D: TRBD2
size: many
CDR3: CASSGSGRTGELFF
DNA: TGTGCCAGCAGCGGGAGCGGGAGGACCGGGGAGCTGTTTTTT

J: TRBJ1-2
V: TRBV7-2
D: NA
size: many
CDR3: CASSVLILRGLYGYTF
DNA: TGTGCCAGCAGCGTCCTAATCCTCAGGGGACTCTATGGCTACACCTTC

J: TRBJ2-1
V: TRBV2
D: TRBD2
size: many
CDR3: CASNLAGGYNEQFF
DNA: TGTGCCAGCAACCTAGCGGGGGGGTACAATGAGCAGTTCTTC

J: TRBJ2-7
V: TRBV5-1
D: TRBD1
size: NA
CDR3: CASSLVTGTGGGEQYF
DNA: TGCGCCAGCAGCTTGGTAACCGGGACAGGGGGCGGCGAGCAGTACTTC

J: TRBJ2-7
V: TRBV5-1
D: TRBD2
size: many
CDR3: CASSLAPLAGLSYEQYF
DNA: TGCGCCAGCAGCCTGGCCCCCTTAGCGGGGTTGTCCTACGAGCAGTACTTC

J: TRBJ2-7
V: TRBV13
D: NA
size: many
CDR3: CASSLAGRVYEQYF
DNA: TGTGCCAGCAGCTTAGCCGGACGGGTCTACGAGCAGTACTTC

J: TRBJ1-6
V: TRBV7-9
D: TRBD1
size: many
CDR3: CASSPRQGNPSLSPLHF
DNA: TGTGCCAGCAGCCCGCGACAGGGGAACCCTTCTCTTTCACCCCTCCACTTT

J: TRBJ2-2
V: TRBV5-1
D: NA
size: many
CDR3: CASSLAAGRLTGELFF
DNA: TGCGCCAGCAGCTTGGCGGCAGGGAGGCTCACCGGGGAGCTGTTTTTT

J: TRBJ2-1
V: TRBV28
D: NA
size: few
CDR3: CASSWGRGSYNEQFF
DNA: TGTGCCAGCAGCTGGGGGCGAGGCTCCTACAATGAGCAGTTCTTC

J: TRBJ2-2
V: TRBV29-1
D: NA
size: many
CDR3: CSVDGGYTGELFF
DNA: TGCAGCGTTGACGGCGGGTACACCGGGGAGCTGTTTTTT

J: TRBJ2-2
V: TRBV5-1
D: TRBD1
size: many
CDR3: CASRGTGSAGELFF
DNA: TGCGCCAGCAGAGGGACAGGGAGTGCCGGGGAGCTGTTTTTT

J: TRBJ2-3
V: TRBV7-6
D: NA
size: many
CDR3: CASSLFAGATDTQYF
DNA: TGTGCCAGCAGCTTATTCGCGGGGGCCACAGATACGCAGTATTTT

J: TRBJ2-1
V: TRBV29-1
D: NA
size: many
CDR3: CSTIFSSYNEQFF
DNA: TGCAGCACGATATTTAGTTCCTACAATGAGCAGTTCTTC

J: TRBJ1-3
V: TRBV7-9
D: NA
size: many
CDR3: CASSSEPGNTIYF
DNA: TGTGCCAGCAGCTCAGAACCAGGAAACACCATATATTTT

J: TRBJ1-5
V: TRBV20-1
D: NA
size: few
CDR3: CSARAPGVGQPQHF
DNA: TGCAGTGCTAGAGCCCCAGGGGTGGGTCAGCCCCAGCATTTT

J: TRBJ2-6
V: TRBV6-1
D: NA
size: many
CDR3: CASSRFSGANVLTF
DNA: TGTGCCAGCAGCCGATTCTCTGGGGCCAACGTCCTGACTTTC

J: TRBJ2-3
V: TRBV20-1
D: NA
size: many
CDR3: CSAIYTDTQYF
DNA: TGCAGTGCTATATACACAGATACGCAGTATTTT

J: TRBJ2-3
V: TRBV10-3
D: TRBD2
size: few
CDR3: CAIKAGHGRTDTQYF
DNA: TGTGCCATCAAGGCGGGCCACGGGAGGACAGATACGCAGTATTTT

J: TRBJ2-7
V: TRBV2
D: NA
size: many
CDR3: CASSDRVALYEQYF
DNA: TGTGCCAGCAGTGACAGGGTGGCCCTTTACGAGCAGTACTTC

J: TRBJ1-5
V: TRBV9
D: NA
size: many
CDR3: CASSVGVESNQPQHF
DNA: TGTGCCAGCAGCGTAGGGGTAGAAAGCAATCAGCCCCAGCATTTT

J: TRBJ1-5
V: TRBV5-8
D: NA
size: NA
CDR3: CASSLGGARDQPQHF
DNA: TGTGCCAGCAGCCTTGGTGGGGCGAGGGATCAGCCCCAGCATTTT

J: TRBJ2-1
V: TRBV20-1
D: NA
size: many
CDR3: CSAGARDGTYNEQFF
DNA: TGCAGTGCCGGGGCCCGGGACGGTACCTACAATGAGCAGTTCTTC

J: TRBJ1-6
V: TRBV5-1
D: NA
size: many
CDR3: CASSARQSQDSPLHF
DNA: TGCGCCAGCAGCGCCCGACAGTCGCAGGATTCACCCCTCCACTTT

J: TRBJ2-2
V: TRBV7-7
D: NA
size: NA
CDR3: CASSLAEEHTGELFF
DNA: TGTGCTAGCAGCTTAGCTGAGGAGCACACCGGGGAGCTGTTTTTT

J: TRBJ2-2
V: TRBV4-2
D: NA
size: many
CDR3: CASSQDGGPSTGELFF
DNA: TGTGCCAGCAGCCAAGACGGGGGGCCCAGCACCGGGGAGCTGTTTTTT

J: TRBJ1-2
V: TRBV11-3
D: TRBD1
size: NA
CDR3: CAISSLGQDWNGYTF
DNA: TGTGCCATCAGCTCATTGGGACAGGATTGGAATGGCTACACCTTC

J: TRBJ1-2
V: TRBV7-9
D: NA
size: few
CDR3: CASSPPADYGYTF
DNA: TGTGCCAGCAGCCCCCCGGCGGACTATGGCTACACCTTC